This T cell receptor (beta chain) was found in a study of beta chain features in type 1 diabetes (dated by TCRdb to 2017 to 2018). Regarding the complete study: Mean age, gender distribution, total cell number and subset yield were not different between patients and healthy donors. A total of roughly 100 million sorted cells were examined across all samples, and the number of cells per subset was strongly correlated with RNA yield. In the study, TCRB repertoires of sorted circulating CD4+ T cell subsets from recently diagnosed type 1 diabetes patients were compared with those of matched healthy donors. Regulatory and stem cell-like memory subsets were isolated from only 8 patients and about eight healthy donors, whereas naive and central memory subsets came from all 28 donors.

On this clone itself: No cognate antigen has been identified for it. No quality values exist for individual bases; no much larger clone is one base distant. The same CDR3 can be traced to other DNA sequences in this sample.

From each donor, a single peripheral blood sample of 100 to 150 mL on average was drawn into heparinised tubes. Using a panel that included CD45RO, CCR7, CD25, CD127, CD95 and CD27, naive, central memory, regulatory and stem cell-like memory CD4+ T cells were sorted on a BD FACSAria II. A purity above 98% was achieved for all sorted populations. PBMCs were isolated immediately by Lymphoprep density gradient centrifugation and stained directly without culture. So that batch effects would be minimized, each experiment stained and sorted samples in pairs, pairing one healthy donor with one patient. All of the isolated RNA was reverse transcribed with the High Capacity cDNA Reverse Transcription Kit, so expressed TCRB transcripts were sequenced. Naive, central memory and regulatory T cell samples underwent deep immunoSEQ sequencing, averaging around 4 million total reads per sample. Sorted cells were lysed in RLT buffer and RNA was extracted with DNase-treated RNeasy Micro or Mini kits, depending on cell number. Each cell subset was processed separately to prevent cross-contamination, with patient and healthy donor samples processed together. The immunoSEQ multiplex PCR was used to amplify TCRB sequences from cDNA, generating 87-bp fragments that spanned the CDR3 region. The amplicons were sequenced using the Illumina HiSeq platform. Concerning the study's data processing: Synthetic template baselines were used to correct PCR bias computationally, reads within Hamming distance 2 were collapsed, and singletons that could not be merged were discarded. Reads were aligned against IMGT to assign V, D and J genes, CDR3 length and insertions or deletions at six rearrangement sites. Within each subset, clonotype counts were normalized to sorted cell number, and only after that were true diversity and Gini coefficients computed with the tcR R package. The overlap coefficient, calculated on TCRB nucleotide sequences, was used to measure repertoire sharing. Out-of-frame TCRB sequences from naive cells were analyzed as a proxy for the pre-selection repertoire. The source is immuneACCESS, and TCRdb retained only in-frame sequences with V and J called. Part of the clones is not carried over; for the studies checked, unresolved V genes explain less than half of this, and the remainder is unexplained. V, J and clone size are taken as reported in that table, and D and trimming were inferred from the DNA itself. This sample comprises about 900,000 clones, around a sixth of them detected only once. Of the sample, roughly 0.025% falls within the top ten clones.

Findings and caveats that apply to the study as a whole: Because the HLA sub-analyses included only small numbers of individuals, any influence of HLA type on TCRB rearrangement was left unresolved. Fewer insertions and more nucleotide deletions at VDJ recombination sites were observed in patients with type 1 diabetes, implying thymic rearrangement abnormalities. Naive, central memory and regulatory TCRB repertoires appeared to be more similar among patients than among healthy donors. Type 1 diabetes patients showed a moderate but significant shortening of TCRB CDR3 length in all four CD4+ subsets. PCR may preferentially amplify shorter templates, but because patient and control samples were amplified and corrected together, any resulting skew would affect both groups equally. Because cDNA was sequenced instead of genomic DNA, highly expressing activated cells could be over-represented, though the groups showed no difference in activation or CD3 levels.

The sample taken for sequencing was naive CD4+ T cells from blood. The sample's cell subset or site label, decoded: true naive CD4+ T cells. The sequence was collected from a woman aged 18 to 35 in good health.

CDR3 reads: CSARRNEQFF. The DNA is TGCAGTGCTAGGAGGAATGAGCAGTTCTTC. The sequence is built from TRBV20-1 and TRBJ2-1, with no confident D gene call. Spanning cysteine to phenylalanine, the CDR3 consists of 10 amino acids. Of all the DNA, just the CDR3 is kept, 30 bases in frame from base 1. Taken from the germline V gene (reference sequence), the CDR1 and CDR2 loops are DFQATT and SNEGSKA. The junction carries 4 bases between V and J, which are trimmed by 3 bases and 7 bases respectively.